Each of the 21 T cell receptor beta chains below was sequenced from the same sample in a study of OX40 agonist ivuxolimab in advanced cancers. Method: immunoSEQ multiplex PCR; TCRdb's copy keeps in-frame clones and lacks some. The sample has approximately 90,000 clones, 91% seen once. The specimen was CD4+ or CD8+ T cells sorted from blood, collected in a trial of the OX40 agonist ivuxolimab. The receptors were sampled from an adult with an advanced solid tumor such as melanoma, head and neck, liver or kidney cancer.

The rearrangement links TRBV19 to TRBJ2-7; D is perhaps TRBD2 (5 bases). CDR1 LNHDA and CDR2 SQIVND come from the germline V gene (reference sequence). Trimming shortened V by 0 bases and J by 2 bases, and 11 bases separated the two germline ends. The CDR3 consists of 15 residues. CDR3 nucleotides: TGTGCCAGTAGTATAGAAGGGAGCCGCCCCTACGAGCAGTACTTC. Residues: CASSIEGSRPYEQYF.

This sequence joins TRBV25-1 and TRBJ2-1, with TRBD2 matching over 7 bases. Germline assignment: CDR1 MGHDK and CDR2 SYGVNS. V shed 7 bases and J 4 bases; nucleotides not matched to a gene: 7. This CDR3 spans 14 amino acids. The CDR3 coding sequence is TGTGCCAGCACCTTGGGGGGGGGTTACAATGAGCAGTTCTTC. The encoded protein is CASTLGGGYNEQFF.

This clone occurred once. The V and J genes are TRBV4-1 and TRBJ2-2; TRBD2 matches 8 bases. The CDR3 is 15 residues long. Germline V CDR1 and CDR2: MGHRA, YSYEKL. Unmatched junction bases numbered 7, after V lost 4 bases and J lost 6 bases. CDR3 sequence: CASSRQREPAGELFF. CDR3 sequence (DNA): TGCGCCAGCAGCCGGCAGCGGGAGCCCGCCGGGGAGCTGTTTTTT.

The gene calls are TRBV27 and TRBJ2-3; 14 bases map to TRBD2. The CDR3 totals 16 residues. Germline V gives CDR1 MNHEY, CDR2 SMNVEV (reference sequence). J was trimmed by 6 bases and V by 4 bases; bases with no gene match: 6. CDR3 sequence reads: CASSYPGTSGGDTQYF. CDR3 nucleotides: TGTGCCAGCAGTTACCCCGGGACTAGCGGGGGTGATACGCAGTATTTT.

This clone appeared once. The rearrangement joins TRBV29-1 to TRBJ1-5; D is uncertain. In germline, CDR1 is SQVTM, CDR2 ANQGSEA. V was trimmed by 4 bases and J by 4 bases, leaving 11 bases between them. CDR3 length equals 13 residues. This CDR3 reads CSVVPGGNQPQHF. CDR3 in DNA: TGCAGCGTTGTCCCAGGAGGAAATCAGCCCCAGCATTTT.

As concerns this clone: Sequence at one end of the junction differs from germline and may be a read error. The chain has TRBV6-6 and TRBJ1-1, with D unclear. Germline V gives CDR1 MNHNY, CDR2 SVGAGI (reference sequence). The length of the CDR3 is 13 residues. The CDR3 loop reads CASSLDPRPDAFF. CDR3 nucleotide sequence: TGTGCCAGCAGTCTAGACCCACGGCCTGACGCTTTCTTT.

DNA for the CDR3: TGTGCCAGCAGTTCCGGGACTAGCGGGTACCAAGAGACCCAGTACTTC. Translation: CASSSGTSGYQETQYF. The rearrangement links TRBV27 to TRBJ2-5; 12 bases are a match to TRBD2. With 4 bases clipped from V and 0 bases from J, the junction kept 3 bases outside the gene matches. The CDR3 contains 16 residues. Germline CDR1 reads MNHEY; CDR2 reads SMNVEV (reference sequence).

The rearrangement uses TRBV28 and TRBJ2-3; D possibly matches TRBD1 or TRBD2 (6 bases each). V was clipped by 7 bases and J by 5 bases, with 10 bases between them. CDR1 and CDR2 (germline): MDHEN, SYDVKM. This CDR3 spans 12 amino acids. This CDR3 is CASTGGGDTQYF. The CDR3 region has the DNA TGTGCCAGCACCGGAGGGGGAGATACGCAGTATTTT.

The rearrangement uses TRBV11-3 and TRBJ1-6, with D perhaps matching TRBD1 (6 bases). The V end was cut by 2 bases, the J end by 9 bases, with 11 bases between. Germline V gene lookup returns CDR1 SGHNT and CDR2 YENEEA. The CDR3 runs to 14 residues. The CDR3 coding sequence is TGTGCCAGCAGCTTAATGTCAGGGGTTTCACCCCTCCACTTT. This translates into CASSLMSGVSPLHF.

The count of this clone is one. This chain links TRBV6-1 with TRBJ1-2, with D hard to call. V lost 1 base to trimming and J lost 8 bases, with 14 bases between them. CDR1 and CDR2 (germline): MNHNS, SASEGT. The CDR3 is 14 residues long. CDR3 amino acids: CASSEGPELWGYTF. The CDR3 DNA reads as TGTGCCAGCAGTGAAGGTCCAGAACTATGGGGCTACACCTTC.

The chain uses TRBV19 and TRBJ2-1; D is perhaps TRBD1 or TRBD2 (5 bases each). Germline CDR1 is LNHDA and CDR2 is SQIVND (reference sequence). This CDR3 is built from 15 residues. V was trimmed by 7 bases and J by 2 bases, leaving 15 bases between them. The CDR3 region has the DNA TGTGCCAGTATGAGGGGCGACCTCCCCTACAATGAGCAGTTCTTC. Amino acid sequence: CASMRGDLPYNEQFF.

The rearrangement joins TRBV5-1 to TRBJ1-1; D remains ambiguous. The germline CDR1 and CDR2 sequences are SGHRS and YFSETQ. V shed 2 bases and J shed 1 base, with 18 bases lying between them. The CDR3 is 17 residues long. CDR3 bases: TGCGCCAGCAGCTTTGGTGTCGGAATGGGAGAGAACACTGAAGCTTTCTTT. This translates into CASSFGVGMGENTEAFF.

This clone is a singleton in its sample. V usage is TRBV6-6 and J usage is TRBJ2-7, with a possible D match to TRBD1 (6 bases). The CDR3 sequence is 14 residues long. With 5 bases removed from V and 3 bases from J, the gap between germline ends came to 14 bases. CDR1 and CDR2 from the germline V gene are MNHNY and SVGAGI (reference sequence). As DNA, the CDR3 is TGTGCCAGCAGTGGCCGACAGGTGCACTACGAGCAGTACTTC. Its protein is CASSGRQVHYEQYF.

The chain uses TRBV10-2 and TRBJ2-5; 8 bases map to TRBD1. The CDR3 covers 14 residues. Germline values: CDR1 WSHSY, CDR2 SAAADI. V was pared by 4 bases and J by 5 bases, with 6 bases of the junction left unmatched. The CDR3 here is CASSGRQGMETQYF. In DNA form, the CDR3 reads TGCGCCAGCAGTGGGCGACAGGGGATGGAGACCCAGTACTTC.

This chain joins TRBV6-1 and TRBJ1-2; D uncertain. V lost 2 bases and J lost 5, with 21 bases in between. CDR3 size: 17 residues. Germline V lookup: CDR1 MNHNS, CDR2 SASEGT. The CDR3 loop reads CASSENPAISLSYGYTF. In DNA form, the CDR3 reads TGTGCCAGCAGTGAAAACCCAGCTATCTCGCTATCGTATGGCTACACCTTC.

The chain is built from TRBV6-6 and TRBJ2-5; either TRBD1 or TRBD2 may supply D (6 bases each). V shed 5 bases and J shed 3 bases, with 10 bases lying between them. Per germline, CDR1 MNHNY and CDR2 SVGAGI (reference sequence). The CDR3 loop spans 13 amino acids. The CDR3 region has the DNA TGTGCCAGCAGTAACAGGGAGGAAGAGACCCAGTACTTC. Protein product: CASSNREEETQYF.

This sequence joins TRBV18 and TRBJ2-1; D is uncertain. Germline CDR1 KGHSH, CDR2 LQKENI. The CDR3 is made up of 13 amino acids. Trimming stripped 1 base from V and 8 bases from J, with 9 bases between. This CDR3 reads CASSPQGNDEQFF. The CDR3 DNA follows: TGTGCCAGCTCACCACAGGGTAACGATGAGCAGTTCTTC.

The chain combines TRBV5-6 with TRBJ2-3; 7 bases are a match to TRBD2. Germline lookup yields CDR1 SGHDT and CDR2 YYEEEE. Losses at the gene ends were 3 bases for V and 2 bases for J; bases not matched to a gene: 9. This CDR3 has 16 residues. The CDR3 here is CASSSGTTRLTDTQYF. The CDR3 coding sequence is TGTGCCAGCAGCTCAGGGACTACCAGACTCACAGATACGCAGTATTTT.

This chain links TRBV10-3 with TRBJ2-7, with 11 bases fitting TRBD1. J was trimmed by 3 bases and V by 10 bases; bases with no gene match: 5. The CDR3 loop spans 13 amino acids. Germline CDR1 reads ENHRY; CDR2 reads SYGVKD. Here the CDR3 DNA reads TGTGCCACCGCCGGGACAGGGGGCTACGAGCAGTACTTC. Amino acid sequence: CATAGTGGYEQYF.

The chain is built from TRBV7-9 and TRBJ2-5; D remains ambiguous. Germline V gives CDR1 SEHNR, CDR2 FQNEAQ (reference sequence). The germline V and J ends were trimmed by 3 bases and 3 bases, with 8 bases remaining between them. The length of the CDR3 is 13 residues. CDR3 protein: CASSFPREETQYF. The DNA for the CDR3 is TGTGCCAGCAGCTTCCCCCGGGAAGAGACCCAGTACTTC.

The chain has TRBV19 and TRBJ2-6; 8 positions match TRBD1. CDR1 and CDR2 (germline): LNHDA, SQIVND (reference sequence). With 4 bases clipped from V and 2 bases from J, the junction kept 4 bases outside the gene matches. The CDR3 sequence is 16 residues long. This CDR3 is CASSTWTGTGANVLTF. The CDR3 DNA reads TGTGCCAGTAGTACCTGGACAGGGACTGGGGCCAACGTCCTGACTTTC.